These 21 T cell receptor beta chains were all obtained from the same sample, sequenced in a study of T cell changes during pregnancy in multiple sclerosis. Sequenced by immunoSEQ multiplex PCR; TCRdb stores in-frame clones only, minus some. The table lists around 20,000 clones, 75% to 90% of them singletons, with 5% to 6.5% in the top ten. The starting material was CD8+ T cells from peripheral blood mononuclear cells, obtained after pregnancy. Receptor source: a female donor in good health, enrolled as a control in a pregnancy study.

The chain uses TRBV7-9 and TRBJ2-7, with TRBD1 as a possible D gene (6 bases). The V gene lost 4 bases and the J gene lost 2 bases, with 9 bases spanning the gap. The CDR3 covers 13 residues. Germline assignment: CDR1 SEHNR and CDR2 FQNEAQ (reference sequence). The CDR3 reads CASSSGHTYEQYF. In nucleotides, the CDR3 is TGTGCCAGCAGCTCGGGACACACCTACGAGCAGTACTTC. Drawing the rest from reference TRBV7-9 and TRBJ2-7, the complete variable domain is DTGVSQNPRHKITKRGQNVTFRCDPISEHNRLYWYRQTLGQGPEFLTYFQNEAQLEKSRLLSDRFSAERPKGSFSTLEIQRTEQGDSAMYLCASSSGHTYEQYFGPGTRLTVT.

V usage is TRBV6-5 and J usage is TRBJ2-7; TRBD1 agrees at 7 bases. This CDR3 is 15 amino acids long. Looked up from germline, CDR1 is MNHEY and CDR2 is SVGAGI. J was trimmed by 4 bases and V by 2 bases; bases with no gene match: 8. The CDR3 DNA follows: TGTGCCAGCAGTTACGGCACAGGGGAATTGTACGAGCAGTACTTC. It is translated as CASSYGTGELYEQYF.

The chain is built from TRBV7-9 and TRBJ2-7; 7 nucleotides match TRBD1. V dropped 6 bases and J dropped 1; count of bases not matched to a gene: 3. Germline V gives CDR1 SEHNR, CDR2 FQNEAQ (reference sequence). The CDR3 has 13 residues. The DNA of the CDR3 is TGTGCCAGCAGGCTACAGGGGTCCTACGAGCAGTACTTC. Its protein product is CASRLQGSYEQYF. The full variable domain, rest sourced from reference TRBV7-9 and TRBJ2-7, is DTGVSQNPRHKITKRGQNVTFRCDPISEHNRLYWYRQTLGQGPEFLTYFQNEAQLEKSRLLSDRFSAERPKGSFSTLEIQRTEQGDSAMYLCASRLQGSYEQYFGPGTRLTVT.

V gene TRBV12-1 combines with J gene TRBJ2-4; the DNA was not used to check the table's D call, TRBD2. TRBV12-1 is marked as a pseudogene. CDR3 size: 14 residues. CDR3 nucleotides: TGTGCCAGCAGCTCCGCGTTAGCCAAAAACATTCAGTACTTC. It translates to CASSSALAKNIQYF.

The sample holds one count of this clone. V is TRBV7-8 and J is TRBJ2-1; 16 bases are shared with TRBD2. Per the germline V gene, CDR1 is SGHVS and CDR2 is FQNEAQ. V dropped 5 bases and J dropped 4; count of bases not matched to a gene: 8. CDR3 size: 18 residues. The CDR3 DNA reads TGTGCCAGCAGCACTGCCGGGACTAGCGGGGGGGATTACAATGAGCAGTTCTTC. This gives the protein CASSTAGTSGGDYNEQFF.

The rearrangement joins TRBV30 to TRBJ1-1, with D possibly matching TRBD1 (5 bases). The germline V gene has CDR1 GTSNPN and CDR2 SVGIG (reference sequence). This CDR3 is 15 amino acids long. Between the trimmed V and J ends, which lost 3 bases and 1 base, there was a span of 15 bases. CDR3 nucleotide sequence: TGTGCCTGGAGACCTCTGACGGGGGAGAACACTGAAGCTTTCTTT. It translates to CAWRPLTGENTEAFF. Using reference TRBV30 and TRBJ1-1 for the parts outside the CDR3, the full variable domain is SQTIHQWPATLVQPVGSPLSLECTVEGTSNPNLYWYRQAAGRGLQLLFYSVGIGQISSEVPQNLSASRPQDRQFILSSKKLLLSDSGFYLCAWRPLTGENTEAFFGQGTRLTVV.

The genes are TRBV27 and TRBJ1-2, with 11 bases that match TRBD1. J gave up 4 bases and V 0 bases, and 1 base lay outside the gene matches. Germline values: CDR1 MNHEY, CDR2 SMNVEV (reference sequence). CDR3 length: 15 amino acids. The CDR3 DNA is TGTGCCAGCAGTTTATCTGGGACAGGGGGCTATGGCTACACCTTC. Amino acid sequence: CASSLSGTGGYGYTF.

V usage is TRBV27 and J usage is TRBJ1-2; 8 bases fit TRBD1. The CDR3 is 14 amino acids. J lost 4 bases, V lost 3 bases, and 4 bases had no gene match. Germline-derived CDR1 and CDR2 are MNHEY and SMNVEV (reference sequence). CDR3 sequence (DNA): TGTGCCAGCAGTTTTTCAGGACAGGGCTATGGCTACACCTTC. Protein: CASSFSGQGYGYTF.

The V call is TRBV4-3, the J call TRBJ2-4; possibly TRBD2 for D (6 bases). This CDR3 has 18 amino acids. Germline V lookup: CDR1 LGHNA, CDR2 YSLEER. V shed 1 base and J shed 2 bases, with 18 bases lying between them. Here the CDR3 DNA reads TGCGCCAGCAGCCAAGGAGTCGGGCCGGAGGGTACCAAAAACATTCAGTACTTC. Protein sequence: CASSQGVGPEGTKNIQYF.

This chain links TRBV11-2 with TRBJ2-3; the D gene is possibly TRBD2 (5 bases). V lost 4 bases, J lost 4 bases, and 12 bases lay in between. This CDR3 spans 14 amino acids. Per the germline V gene, CDR1 is SGHAT and CDR2 is FQNNGV. The CDR3 region has the DNA TGTGCCAGCAGCTCGACCGAGCGGCCAGATACGCAGTATTTT. Protein sequence: CASSSTERPDTQYF.

In this sample, this clone is large. This CDR3 is CASSQIDRWWYEQYF. The CDR3, as DNA: TGCGCCAGCAGTCAAATCGACAGGTGGTGGTACGAGCAGTACTTC. This rearrangement joins TRBV23-1 to TRBJ2-7; D perhaps matches TRBD1 (6 bases). TRBV23-1 is classed as an ORF, of uncertain function. CDR3 length: 15 residues. The V end lost 2 bases, the J end lost 4 bases, and 15 bases lay between the germline ends.

The chain couples TRBV9 to TRBJ2-5; 8 nucleotides align to TRBD1. The CDR3 runs to 13 residues. With 4 bases clipped from V and 5 bases from J, the junction kept 4 bases outside the gene matches. From germline, CDR1 is SGDLS and CDR2 YYNGEE. CDR3 protein: CASSPRQGETQYF. CDR3 nucleotides: TGTGCCAGCAGCCCCCGACAGGGGGAGACCCAGTACTTC.

This CDR3 is CASSPPTGTGSPLHF. CDR3 DNA sequence: TGTGCCAGCTCACCGCCGACAGGGACAGGGTCACCCCTCCACTTT. This chain connects TRBV18 to TRBJ1-6, with TRBD1 matching 9 bases. This CDR3 comprises 15 residues. Germline CDR1 is KGHSH and CDR2 is LQKENI. J gave up 10 bases and V 3 bases, and 7 bases lay outside the gene matches. Drawing the rest from reference TRBV18 and TRBJ1-6, the complete variable domain is NAGVMQNPRHLVRRRGQEARLRCSPMKGHSHVYWYRQLPEEGLKFMVYLQKENIIDESGMPKERFSAEFPKEGPSILRIQQVVRGDSAAYFCASSPPTGTGSPLHFGNGTRLTVT.

This chain joins TRBV15 and TRBJ1-1, with D maybe TRBD1 (5 bases). The V end was cut by 7 bases, the J end by 1 base, with 16 bases between. CDR3 length: 15 amino acids. Germline V gene sequence: CDR1 LNHNV, CDR2 YYDKDF (reference sequence). The CDR3 DNA sequence: TGTGCCACCACTAGTCGGGGGTCGGGGAACACTGAAGCTTTCTTT. Its protein product is CATTSRGSGNTEAFF.

The gene calls are TRBV15 and TRBJ2-7; D might be TRBD1 (6 bases). V lost 4 bases and J lost 1, with 14 bases in between. Germline V gene sequence: CDR1 LNHNV, CDR2 YYDKDF (reference sequence). This CDR3 has 15 residues. CDR3 in amino acids: CATSTDRNLSYEQYF. CDR3 nucleotides: TGTGCCACCAGCACTGACAGGAACCTGTCCTACGAGCAGTACTTC. The full variable domain, in which reference TRBV15 and TRBJ2-7 provide the parts outside the CDR3, is DAMVIQNPRYQVTQFGKPVTLSCSQTLNHNVMYWYQQKSSQAPKLLFHYYDKDFNNEADTPDNFQSRRPNTSFCFLDIRSPGLGDTAMYLCATSTDRNLSYEQYFGPGTRLTVT.

This chain links TRBV4-3 with TRBJ1-1; 10 bases are shared with TRBD1. The CDR3 is 14 residues long. The V and J ends lost 2 bases and 7 bases, in that order; junction bases with no gene match: 4. Germline V lookup: CDR1 LGHNA, CDR2 YSLEER. CDR3 DNA sequence: TGCGCCAGCAGCCAAAGGGACAGGGGAATTGAAGCTTTCTTT. Protein sequence: CASSQRDRGIEAFF.

The chain carries TRBV11-2 and TRBJ1-1; the D is unclear. In germline, CDR1 is SGHAT, CDR2 FQNNGV. This CDR3 spans 13 amino acids. V was shortened by 6 bases and J by 1 base, with 9 bases between the two germline ends. This chain's CDR3 is CASSSPGNTEAFF. The CDR3 DNA reads as TGTGCCAGCAGTTCCCCAGGGAACACTGAAGCTTTCTTT.

This clone has just one count. V is TRBV15 and J is TRBJ1-1; tentative D call: TRBD1 (5 bases). This CDR3 has 16 residues. V was clipped by 3 bases and J by 1 base, with 15 bases between them. Germline-derived CDR1 and CDR2 are LNHNV and YYDKDF (reference sequence). CDR3 nucleotide sequence: TGTGCCACCAGCAGCTCTAGGGACTCCTGGAACACTGAAGCTTTCTTT. This gives the protein CATSSSRDSWNTEAFF. The full variable domain, rest sourced from reference TRBV15 and TRBJ1-1, is DAMVIQNPRYQVTQFGKPVTLSCSQTLNHNVMYWYQQKSSQAPKLLFHYYDKDFNNEADTPDNFQSRRPNTSFCFLDIRSPGLGDTAMYLCATSSSRDSWNTEAFFGQGTRLTVV.

The genes are TRBV10-3 and TRBJ1-1; 7 bases line up with TRBD1. CDR3 length: 15 amino acids. Unmatched junction bases numbered 7, after V lost 3 bases and J lost 3 bases. Germline V lookup: CDR1 ENHRY, CDR2 SYGVKD. The CDR3 sequence: CAISDVARGDTEAFF. In DNA, the CDR3 is TGTGCCATCAGTGACGTGGCCAGGGGGGACACTGAAGCTTTCTTT.

CDR3 in amino acids: CAWGPGQGVSGANVLTF. The CDR3, as DNA: TGTGCCTGGGGACCTGGACAGGGGGTCTCTGGGGCCAACGTCCTGACTTTC. The chain carries TRBV30 and TRBJ2-6; 10 nucleotides line up with TRBD1. The V gene's germline CDR1 is GTSNPN and CDR2 SVGIG (reference sequence). Unmatched junction bases numbered 7, after V lost 5 bases and J lost 0 bases. CDR3 length equals 17 residues.

This clone was counted a few times. The chain couples TRBV7-9 to TRBJ2-5; D may be TRBD2 (6 bases). CDR1 and CDR2 from the germline V gene are SEHNR and FQNEAQ (reference sequence). V lost 2 bases and J 1 base, leaving 11 bases between the germline ends. This CDR3 is 15 amino acids long. In DNA, the CDR3 is TGTGCCAGCAGCTTACCTGGGACTGGCCAAGAGACCCAGTACTTC. Encoded protein: CASSLPGTGQETQYF.